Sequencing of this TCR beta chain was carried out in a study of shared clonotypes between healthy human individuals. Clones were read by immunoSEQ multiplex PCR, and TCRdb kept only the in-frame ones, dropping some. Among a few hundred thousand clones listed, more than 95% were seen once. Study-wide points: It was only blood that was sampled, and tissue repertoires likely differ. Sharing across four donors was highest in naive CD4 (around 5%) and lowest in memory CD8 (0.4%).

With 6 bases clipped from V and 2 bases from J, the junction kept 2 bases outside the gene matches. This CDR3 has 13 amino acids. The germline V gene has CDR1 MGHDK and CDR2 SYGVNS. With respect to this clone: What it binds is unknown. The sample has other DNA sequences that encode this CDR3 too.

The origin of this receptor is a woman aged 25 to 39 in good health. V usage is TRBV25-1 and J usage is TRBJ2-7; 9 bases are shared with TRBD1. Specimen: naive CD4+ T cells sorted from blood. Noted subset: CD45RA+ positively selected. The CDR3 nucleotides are TGTGCCAGCAGGGACAGGGGCACCTACGAGCAGTACTTC. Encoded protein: CASRDRGTYEQYF.